The sequence of this TCR beta chain was determined in a study of T-cell reconstitution after alpha-beta-depleted transplantation in children. Study outcomes and limitations: Several hundred graft clones that had expanded were reportedly the source of alpha-beta T cells about two months after transplant. Counts and diversity of T cells one year after transplant came mostly from newly produced T cells. Day-60 TCRbeta diversity that was high in some patients was derived from surviving recipient T cells and thymic progenitors.

The TCRbeta library incorporated unique molecular identifiers. TCRdb reprocessed the PCR reads with MiXCR, giving one entry per CDR3 protein. The data show roughly 280,000 distinct CDR3 sequences, around 10% seen once. This clonotype was detected many times. Its specificity is not known. The clonotype was recovered from a male patient aged 2 to 10 who had a stem cell transplant for chronic granulomatous disease, so the T cells may come from the graft donor. Sequenced material: peripheral blood, taken 180 days after TCRalphabeta/CD19-depleted stem cell transplant.

The CDR3 sequence is CASSPEAAGGPGGLEQYF. The CDR3 nucleotides read TGCGCCAGCAGCCCGGAGGCGGCGGGAGGGCCCGGGGGCCTCGAGCAGTACTTC. The J gene is TRBJ2-7, the V gene TRBV5-1; 9 nucleotides align to TRBD2. The V and J ends lost 4 bases and 6 bases, in that order; junction bases with no gene match: 20. CDR3 size: 18 residues. CDR1 SGHRS and CDR2 YFSETQ come from the germline V gene.